The 3 T cell receptor beta chains given below trace back to one sample, sequenced in a study of blood T cells in healthy people across ages. Alongside a J-beta primer mix, a sample-barcoded 5' primer served in a second PCR lasting about 7 to 11 cycles. TCRdb recomputed calls from the 5' RACE reads with MiXCR, one row per CDR3 protein. The sample shows fewer than 1,000,000 distinct CDR3 sequences, around two fifths of them seen only once. Sequenced material: blood. The origin of the receptors is a man aged 60 to 75 in good health.

As concerns this clonotype: This could be a read error, since a much larger clone is one nucleotide away. The chain carries TRBV29-1 and TRBJ1-1, with a weak D call TRBD1 (5 bases). Trimming cost V 6 bases and J 1 base, with 15 bases left between them. Germline loops: CDR1 SQVTM, CDR2 ANQGSEA. This CDR3 spans 14 amino acids. This CDR3 is CSVKHGQTNTEAFF. In DNA, the CDR3 is TGCAGCGTGAAACACGGACAAACGAACACTGAAGCTTTCTTT.

The chain couples TRBV4-1 to TRBJ2-1, with 10 bases identical to TRBD2. The CDR3 is made up of 15 amino acids. CDR1 and CDR2 from the germline V gene are MGHRA and YSYEKL. The J segment lost 13 bases and the V segment lost 0 bases, leaving 9 bases of the junction unmatched. The CDR3 bases are TGCGCCAGCAGCCAAGACAGCGGGGGGGCAAAGACCCAGTTCTTC. Its translation is CASSQDSGGAKTQFF.

This chain links TRBV6-1 with TRBJ2-1; 11 positions agree with TRBD2. The CDR3 is 18 amino acids. Looked up from germline, CDR1 is MNHNS and CDR2 is SASEGT. With V trimmed by 6 bases and J by 0 bases, 10 bases remained unmatched. In DNA, the CDR3 is TGTGCCAGCAGGCCCCTAGCGGGGGGCCTGAGCTCCTACAATGAGCAGTTCTTC. This gives the protein CASRPLAGGLSSYNEQFF.